The clone carrying this T cell receptor beta chain was seen many times. The junction shows a germline mismatch at one end, possibly a read error. The data originate from a study of T-cell memory formation after mild COVID-19. TCRdb independently ran MiXCR on the 5' RACE reads; one entry per CDR3 protein. The data show about 200,000 distinct CDR3 sequences, just over 9.5% seen once. Germline CDR1 is SGHRS and CDR2 is YFSETQ. This CDR3 has 14 residues. The receptor was derived from a man younger than 35 who had mild COVID-19 (a few samples of this study predate the infection). Cell type and time point are not known. The sequenced sample consisted of PBMCs or a T cell subset sorted from them (not recorded which). This chain joins TRBV5-1 and TRBJ2-1, with a weak D call TRBD1 (6 bases). The CDR3 protein is CAGRNRAGDGEQFF. The CDR3 DNA follows: TGCGCCGGCAGGAATAGGGCAGGGGACGGTGAGCAGTTCTTC. The full variable domain, its missing parts supplied by reference TRBV5-1 and TRBJ2-1, is KAGVTQTPRYLIKTRGQQVTLSCSPISGHRSVSWYQQTPGQGLQFLFEYFSETQRNKGNFPGRFSGRQFSNSRSEMNVSTLELGDSALYLCAGRNRAGDGEQFFGPGTRLTVL.